The 18 T cell receptor beta chains below all came from one sample that was sequenced in a study of blood T cell repertoires in COVID-19. Clones were read by immunoSEQ multiplex PCR, and TCRdb kept only the in-frame ones, dropping some. The sample holds fewer than 250,000 clones, around 82% seen once. Sequenced: peripheral blood. These receptors were taken from a woman aged 70-85 years with acute or convalescent COVID-19.

V is TRBV5-4 and J is TRBJ2-2, with D unclear. Germline lookup yields CDR1 SGHNT and CDR2 YYREEE (reference sequence). This CDR3 is 12 amino acids long. V shed 4 bases and J shed 7 bases, with 8 bases lying between them. The CDR3 DNA reads TGTGCCAGCAGCCCTGAGCGCGGGGAGCTGTTTTTT. Translating gives CASSPERGELFF.

This chain connects TRBV4-3 to TRBJ1-2, with D uncertain. CDR1 and CDR2 (germline): LGHNA, YSLEER. Trimming shortened V by 0 bases and J by 8 bases, and 7 bases separated the two germline ends. This CDR3 has 12 amino acids. Here the CDR3 DNA reads TGCGCCAGCAGCCAAGATCCGGGGGGCTACACCTTC. Translated, it gives CASSQDPGGYTF.

The chain carries TRBV28 and TRBJ1-4; 10 positions match TRBD1. Per germline, CDR1 MDHEN and CDR2 SYDVKM. V dropped 10 bases and J dropped 3; count of bases not matched to a gene: 8. The CDR3 has 15 residues. The CDR3 region has the DNA TGTGCCACCAGGGGGACAGGGGCACCTAATGAAAAACTGTTTTTT. Translation: CATRGTGAPNEKLFF.

The V and J genes are TRBV24-1 and TRBJ2-2; D perhaps matches TRBD2 (6 bases). Germline V lookup: CDR1 KGHDR, CDR2 SFDVKD. The CDR3 length is 15 residues. V was clipped by 12 bases and J by 3 bases, with 19 bases between them. In DNA, the CDR3 is TGTGCCTCCGCGAGGCGGGGCGCCGACACCGGGGAGCTGTTTTTT. Protein sequence: CASARRGADTGELFF.

This clone was detected only once. The chain links TRBV4-1 to TRBJ2-7, with no clear D. This CDR3 is 14 amino acids long. Germline V lookup: CDR1 MGHRA, CDR2 YSYEKL. V lost 5 bases, J lost 3 bases, and 14 bases lay in between. The CDR3 DNA follows: TGCGCCAGCAGCGGCGGTGGCTACGTCTACGAGCAGTACTTC. The encoded protein is CASSGGGYVYEQYF.

V is TRBV6-2 or TRBV6-3 and J is TRBJ1-5; 7 bases line up with TRBD1. The germline V gene encodes CDR1 MNHEY and CDR2 SVGEGT. The V segment lost 0 bases and the J segment 0 bases; nucleotides outside the gene matches: 8. The CDR3 contains 18 residues. The CDR3 region is CASSYSEEGAYSNQPQHF. DNA of the CDR3: TGTGCCAGCAGTTACTCGGAGGAGGGGGCCTATAGCAATCAGCCCCAGCATTTT.

V is TRBV10-2 and J is TRBJ2-7; 11 nucleotides agree with TRBD1. Germline CDR1 WSHSY, CDR2 SAAADI. CDR3 length equals 14 residues. V trimming: 4 bases; J trimming: 5 bases; junction bases outside the gene matches: 4. In DNA, the CDR3 is TGCGCCAGCAGTGGGACAGGGGGCATGAACGAGCAGTACTTC. It encodes CASSGTGGMNEQYF.

The gene calls are TRBV7-9 and TRBJ1-6, with 8 bases that match TRBD1. V gave up 3 bases and J gave up 10 bases; unmatched junction bases: 8. This CDR3 is built from 15 residues. In germline, CDR1 is SEHNR, CDR2 FQNEAQ (reference sequence). The CDR3 reads CASSLGQDPISPLHF. The CDR3 DNA follows: TGTGCCAGCAGCTTGGGACAGGACCCTATCTCACCCCTCCACTTT.

CDR3 residues: CASRRAATDTQYF. The CDR3 bases are TGTGCCAGCAGGAGAGCGGCCACAGATACGCAGTATTTT. V and J are TRBV3-1 (or the pseudogene TRBV3-2) and TRBJ2-3; tentatively, D is TRBD2 (5 bases). Germline assignment: CDR1 LGHDT and CDR2 YNNKEL (reference sequence). V was trimmed by 6 bases and J by 2 bases, leaving 9 bases between them. The CDR3 is made up of 13 amino acids.

V is TRBV28 and J is TRBJ2-7, with D maybe TRBD1 (5 bases). Trimming shortened V by 6 bases and J by 2 bases, and 20 bases separated the two germline ends. This CDR3 region has 16 residues. CDR1 and CDR2 (germline): MDHEN, SYDVKM. DNA for the CDR3: TGTGCCAGCAGGCCCGACGTCGGGCAGGGCCCCTACGAGCAGTACTTC. Protein sequence: CASRPDVGQGPYEQYF.

The CDR3: CSASAITRLPNQPQHF. In DNA, the CDR3 is TGCAGTGCTAGTGCTATCACCAGGCTACCCAATCAGCCCCAGCATTTT. V gene TRBV20-1 combines with J gene TRBJ1-5, with unresolved D. This CDR3 is built from 16 residues. Germline V gene data show CDR1 as DFQATT and CDR2 as SNEGSKA (reference sequence). The V and J ends lost 3 bases and 3 bases respectively, with 18 bases between them.

The chain joins TRBV29-1 to TRBJ1-2; 9 nucleotides match TRBD1. The trim removed 7 bases at V and 6 bases at J, leaving 6 bases unmatched. The CDR3 spans 12 residues. Per germline, CDR1 SQVTM and CDR2 ANQGSEA. The CDR3: CSAGDRANGYTF. CDR3 coding DNA: TGCAGCGCGGGGGACAGGGCTAATGGCTACACCTTC.

The CDR3 DNA reads TGCGCCAGTGCTAGCGGGCAGGGCGCAGATACGCAGTATTTT. It translates to CASASGQGADTQYF. This chain links TRBV10-1 with TRBJ2-3; 8 bases agree with TRBD2. The CDR3 consists of 14 residues. V gave up 9 bases and J gave up 4 bases; unmatched junction bases: 9. The germline V gene encodes CDR1 WNHNN and CDR2 SYGVQD (reference sequence).

The V gene is TRBV7-8, the J gene TRBJ2-2; D unresolved. CDR3 size: 15 residues. The germline CDR1 and CDR2 sequences are SGHVS and FQNEAQ. Trimming cost V 2 bases and J 3 bases, with 10 bases left between them. This CDR3 is CASSLIYVDTGELFF. As DNA, the CDR3 is TGTGCCAGCAGCTTAATCTATGTAGACACCGGGGAGCTGTTTTTT.

The genes are TRBV10-3 and TRBJ1-1; 9 bases are a match to TRBD1. The length of the CDR3 is 15 residues. CDR1 ENHRY and CDR2 SYGVKD come from the germline V gene. J lost 1 base, V lost 7 bases, and 7 bases had no gene match. CDR3 amino acids: CAITQRTGANTEAFF. The CDR3 nucleotides read TGTGCCATCACTCAAAGGACAGGGGCGAACACTGAAGCTTTCTTT.

This clone appeared a single time. The chain joins TRBV11-2 to TRBJ1-5, with 8 bases matching TRBD1. Germline V gene lookup returns CDR1 SGHAT and CDR2 FQNNGV. The CDR3 has 14 amino acids. Germline trimming cut 5 bases from V and 7 bases from J; bases unmatched to any gene: 7. The CDR3 DNA reads TGTGCCAGCAGCCACGGACAGGGCGGCCAGCCCCAGCATTTT. Protein sequence: CASSHGQGGQPQHF.

The chain couples TRBV27 to TRBJ1-6; maybe TRBD1 (5 bases). Germline values: CDR1 MNHEY, CDR2 SMNVEV (reference sequence). Trimming shortened V by 3 bases and J by 10 bases, and 19 bases separated the two germline ends. There are 16 residues in the CDR3. The CDR3 region is CASSFNIQGSRSPLHF. The DNA for the CDR3 is TGTGCCAGCAGTTTTAATATTCAGGGATCAAGATCACCCCTCCACTTT.

The chain recombines TRBV3-1 (or the pseudogene TRBV3-2) with TRBJ2-2; 8 nucleotides line up with TRBD1. Germline-derived CDR1 and CDR2 are LGHDT and YNNKEL (reference sequence). V dropped 3 bases and J dropped 3; count of bases not matched to a gene: 0. The CDR3 has 14 amino acids. The CDR3 DNA sequence: TGTGCCAGCAGCCAGACAGGGGACACCGGGGAGCTGTTTTTT. Translation: CASSQTGDTGELFF.